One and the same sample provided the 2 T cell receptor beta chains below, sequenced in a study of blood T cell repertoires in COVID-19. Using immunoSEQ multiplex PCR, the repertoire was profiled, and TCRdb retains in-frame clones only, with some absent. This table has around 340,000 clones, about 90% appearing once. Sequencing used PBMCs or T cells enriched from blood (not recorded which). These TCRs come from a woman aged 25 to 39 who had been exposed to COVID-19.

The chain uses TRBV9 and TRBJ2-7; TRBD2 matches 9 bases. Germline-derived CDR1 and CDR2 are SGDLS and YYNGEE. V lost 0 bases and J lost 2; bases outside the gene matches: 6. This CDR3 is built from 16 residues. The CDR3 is CASSVATGLAPYEQYF. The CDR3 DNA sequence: TGTGCCAGCAGCGTAGCGACGGGACTAGCACCCTACGAGCAGTACTTC.

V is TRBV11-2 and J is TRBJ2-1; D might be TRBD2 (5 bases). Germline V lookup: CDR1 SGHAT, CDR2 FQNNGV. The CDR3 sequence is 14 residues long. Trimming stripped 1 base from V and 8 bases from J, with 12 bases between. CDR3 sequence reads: CASSLAREFDEQFF. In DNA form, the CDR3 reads TGTGCCAGCAGCTTAGCGAGGGAGTTCGATGAGCAGTTCTTC. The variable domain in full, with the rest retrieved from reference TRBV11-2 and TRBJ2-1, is EAGVAQSPRYKIIEKRQSVAFWCNPISGHATLYWYQQILGQGPKLLIQFQNNGVVDDSQLPKDRFSAERLKGVDSTLKIQPAKLEDSAVYLCASSLAREFDEQFFGPGTRLTVL.